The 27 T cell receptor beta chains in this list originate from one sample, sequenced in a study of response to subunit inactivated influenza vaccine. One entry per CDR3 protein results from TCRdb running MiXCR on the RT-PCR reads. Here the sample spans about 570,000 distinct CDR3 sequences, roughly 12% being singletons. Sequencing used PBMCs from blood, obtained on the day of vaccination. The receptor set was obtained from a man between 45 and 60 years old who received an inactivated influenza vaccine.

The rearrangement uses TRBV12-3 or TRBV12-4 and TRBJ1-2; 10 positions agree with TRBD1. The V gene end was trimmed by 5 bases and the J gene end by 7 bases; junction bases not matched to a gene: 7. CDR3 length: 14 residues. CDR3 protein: CASSPGQGMLGYTF. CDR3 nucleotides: TGTGCCAGCAGTCCGGGACAGGGGATGCTTGGCTACACCTTC.

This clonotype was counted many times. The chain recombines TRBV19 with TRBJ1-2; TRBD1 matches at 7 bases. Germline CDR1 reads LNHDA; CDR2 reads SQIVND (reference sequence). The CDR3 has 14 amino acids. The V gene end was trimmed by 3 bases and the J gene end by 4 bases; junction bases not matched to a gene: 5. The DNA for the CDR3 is TGTGCCAGTAGTATCGACAGGGCGGCCTATGGCTACACCTTC. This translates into CASSIDRAAYGYTF.

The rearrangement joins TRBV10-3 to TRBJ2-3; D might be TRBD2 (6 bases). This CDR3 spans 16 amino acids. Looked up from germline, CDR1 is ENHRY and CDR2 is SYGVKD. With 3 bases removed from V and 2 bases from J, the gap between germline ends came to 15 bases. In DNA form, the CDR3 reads TGTGCCATCAGTGACAGGAACGGGAGTTTCACAGATACGCAGTATTTT. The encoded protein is CAISDRNGSFTDTQYF.

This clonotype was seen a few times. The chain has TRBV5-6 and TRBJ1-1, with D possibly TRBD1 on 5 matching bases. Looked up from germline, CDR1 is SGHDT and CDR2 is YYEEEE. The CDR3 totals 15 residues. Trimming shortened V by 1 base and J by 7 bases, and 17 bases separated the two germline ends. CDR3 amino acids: CASSLFFGDRNEAFF. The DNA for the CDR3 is TGTGCCAGCAGCTTGTTTTTTGGGGACCGGAATGAAGCTTTCTTT. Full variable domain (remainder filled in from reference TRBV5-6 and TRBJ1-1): DAGVTQSPTHLIKTRGQQVTLRCSPKSGHDTVSWYQQALGQGPQFIFQYYEEEERQRGNFPDRFSGHQFPNYSSELNVNALLLGDSALYLCASSLFFGDRNEAFFGQGTRLTVV.

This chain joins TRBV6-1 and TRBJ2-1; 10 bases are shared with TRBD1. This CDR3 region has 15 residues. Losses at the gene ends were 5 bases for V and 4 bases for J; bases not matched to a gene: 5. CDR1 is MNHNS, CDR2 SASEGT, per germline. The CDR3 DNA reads TGTGCCAGCAGTCAACCGGGACAGGGGTACAATGAGCAGTTCTTC. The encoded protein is CASSQPGQGYNEQFF.

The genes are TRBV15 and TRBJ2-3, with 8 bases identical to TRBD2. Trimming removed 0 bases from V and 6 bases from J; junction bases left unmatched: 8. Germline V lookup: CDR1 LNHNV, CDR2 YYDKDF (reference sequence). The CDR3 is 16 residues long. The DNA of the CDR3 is TGTGCCACCAGCAGAGATTTACTAGCGGCCGGGGATACGCAGTATTTT. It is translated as CATSRDLLAAGDTQYF. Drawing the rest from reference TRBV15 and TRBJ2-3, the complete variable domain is DAMVIQNPRYQVTQFGKPVTLSCSQTLNHNVMYWYQQKSSQAPKLLFHYYDKDFNNEADTPDNFQSRRPNTSFCFLDIRSPGLGDTAMYLCATSRDLLAAGDTQYFGPGTRLTVL.

The chain's CDR3 is CASSLGKLPGELFF. CDR3 nucleotides: TGTGCCAGCAGCTTAGGAAAACTACCCGGGGAGCTGTTTTTT. J is TRBJ2-2 and V is TRBV7-6; no firm D call. Germline CDR1 reads SGHVS; CDR2 reads FNYEAQ. The CDR3 has 14 amino acids. The V and J ends lost 1 base and 6 bases respectively, with 9 bases between them.

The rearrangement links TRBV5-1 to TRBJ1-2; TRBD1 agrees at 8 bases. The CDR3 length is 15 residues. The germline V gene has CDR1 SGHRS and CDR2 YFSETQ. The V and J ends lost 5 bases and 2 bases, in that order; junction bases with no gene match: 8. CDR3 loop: CASRTTGQGNYGYTF. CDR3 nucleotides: TGCGCCAGCAGAACTACCGGACAGGGAAACTATGGCTACACCTTC.

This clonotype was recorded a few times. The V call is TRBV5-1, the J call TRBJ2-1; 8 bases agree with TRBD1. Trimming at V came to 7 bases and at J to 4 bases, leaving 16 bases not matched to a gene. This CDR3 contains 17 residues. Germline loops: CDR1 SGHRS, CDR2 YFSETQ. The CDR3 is CASGSGQRTGSYNEQFF. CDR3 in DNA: TGCGCCAGCGGGTCAGGTCAGAGGACAGGGTCATACAATGAGCAGTTCTTC.

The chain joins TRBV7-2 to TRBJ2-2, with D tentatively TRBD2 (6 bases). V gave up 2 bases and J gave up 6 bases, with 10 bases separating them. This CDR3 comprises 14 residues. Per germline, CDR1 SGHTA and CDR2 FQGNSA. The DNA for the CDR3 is TGTGCCAGCAGCTTATTCGGGAGTTCCGGGGAGCTGTTTTTT. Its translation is CASSLFGSSGELFF.

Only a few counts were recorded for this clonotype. The CDR3 nucleotides read TGTGCCAGCAGTGGCTTAGCGGGAATGACAGATACGCAGTATTTT. This codes for CASSGLAGMTDTQYF. The chain has TRBV2 and TRBJ2-3; 8 positions agree with TRBD2. The CDR3 has 15 residues. CDR1 and CDR2 (germline): SNHLY, FYNNEI. The junction had 6 bases not matched to a gene; V was cut back by 4 bases and J by 3 bases.

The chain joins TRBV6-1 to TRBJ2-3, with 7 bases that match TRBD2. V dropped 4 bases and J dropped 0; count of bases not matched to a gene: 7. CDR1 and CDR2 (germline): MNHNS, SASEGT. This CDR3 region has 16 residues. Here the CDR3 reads CASSGPSSGSTDTQYF. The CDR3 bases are TGTGCCAGCAGTGGACCCTCTAGCGGAAGCACAGATACGCAGTATTTT.

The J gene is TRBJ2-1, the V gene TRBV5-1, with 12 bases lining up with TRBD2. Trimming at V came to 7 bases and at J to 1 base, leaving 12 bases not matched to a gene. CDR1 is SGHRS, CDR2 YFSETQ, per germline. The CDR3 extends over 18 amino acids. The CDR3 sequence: CASSRLAGASGSYNEQFF. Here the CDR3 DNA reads TGCGCCAGCTCCCGACTAGCGGGGGCCTCGGGGTCCTACAATGAGCAGTTCTTC.

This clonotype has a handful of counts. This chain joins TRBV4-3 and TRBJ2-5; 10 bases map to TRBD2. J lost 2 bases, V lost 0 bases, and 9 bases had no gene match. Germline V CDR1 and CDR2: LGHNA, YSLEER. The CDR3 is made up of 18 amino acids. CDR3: CASSQDGLLAGAQETQYF. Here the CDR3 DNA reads TGCGCCAGCAGCCAAGATGGGTTGCTAGCGGGGGCACAAGAGACCCAGTACTTC.

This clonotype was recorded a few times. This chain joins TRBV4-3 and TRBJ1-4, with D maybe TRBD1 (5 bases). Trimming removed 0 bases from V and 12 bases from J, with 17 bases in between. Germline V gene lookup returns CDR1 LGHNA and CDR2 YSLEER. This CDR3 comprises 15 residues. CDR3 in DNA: TGCGCCAGCAGCCAAGATCAGGACACCCGAATTCAACTGTTTTTT. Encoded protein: CASSQDQDTRIQLFF.

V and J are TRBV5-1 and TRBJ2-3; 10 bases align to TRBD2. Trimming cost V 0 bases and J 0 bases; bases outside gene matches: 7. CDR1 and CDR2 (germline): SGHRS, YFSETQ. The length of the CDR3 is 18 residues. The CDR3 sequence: CASSLASSGGLSTDTQYF. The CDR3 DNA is TGCGCCAGCAGCTTGGCCTCTAGCGGGGGCCTCAGCACAGATACGCAGTATTTT.

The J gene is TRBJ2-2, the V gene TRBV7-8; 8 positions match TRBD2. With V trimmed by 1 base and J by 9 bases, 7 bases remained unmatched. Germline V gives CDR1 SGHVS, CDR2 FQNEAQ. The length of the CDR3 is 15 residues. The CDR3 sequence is CASSLEAGGPRELFF. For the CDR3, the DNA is TGTGCCAGCAGCTTAGAGGCGGGGGGCCCCCGGGAGCTGTTTTTT.

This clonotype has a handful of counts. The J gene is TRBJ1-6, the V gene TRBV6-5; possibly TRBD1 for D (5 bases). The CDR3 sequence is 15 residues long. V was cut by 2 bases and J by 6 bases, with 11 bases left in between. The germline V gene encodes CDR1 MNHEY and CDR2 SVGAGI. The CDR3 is CASSYTQQGNSPLHF. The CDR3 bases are TGTGCCAGCAGTTACACCCAGCAGGGTAATTCACCCCTCCACTTT.

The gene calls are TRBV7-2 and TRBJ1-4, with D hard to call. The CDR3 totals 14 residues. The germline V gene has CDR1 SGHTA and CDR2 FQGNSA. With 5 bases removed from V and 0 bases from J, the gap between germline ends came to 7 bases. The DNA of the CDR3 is TGTGCCAGCAGCATGAGACCAACTAATGAAAAACTGTTTTTT. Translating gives CASSMRPTNEKLFF.

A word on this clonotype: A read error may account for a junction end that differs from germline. In DNA, the CDR3 is TGTGCCAGCAGCTCCTACCGGGACAGGTCCCTTCACTTC. As protein: CASSSYRDRSLHF. The chain carries TRBV11-2 and TRBJ2-1, with 8 bases fitting TRBD1. CDR3 length: 13 residues. Germline V gene lookup returns CDR1 SGHAT and CDR2 FQNNGV.

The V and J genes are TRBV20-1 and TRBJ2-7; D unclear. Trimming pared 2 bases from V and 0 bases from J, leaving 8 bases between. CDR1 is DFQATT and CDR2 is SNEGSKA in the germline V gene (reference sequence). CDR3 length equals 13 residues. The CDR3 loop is CSARPESSYEQYF. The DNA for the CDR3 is TGCAGTGCTAGACCCGAGAGCTCCTACGAGCAGTACTTC.

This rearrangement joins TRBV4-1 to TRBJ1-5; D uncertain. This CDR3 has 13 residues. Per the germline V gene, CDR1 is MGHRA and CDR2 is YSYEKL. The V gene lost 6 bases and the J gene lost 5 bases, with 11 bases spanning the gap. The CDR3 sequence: CASSLGLDQPQHF. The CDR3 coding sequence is TGCGCCAGCAGTCTAGGGTTGGATCAGCCCCAGCATTTT.

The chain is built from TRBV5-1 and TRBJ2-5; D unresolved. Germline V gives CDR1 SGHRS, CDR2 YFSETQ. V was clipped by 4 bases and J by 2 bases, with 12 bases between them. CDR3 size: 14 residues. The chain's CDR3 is CASSHRVHQETQYF. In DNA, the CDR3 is TGCGCCAGCAGCCACCGGGTCCATCAAGAGACCCAGTACTTC.

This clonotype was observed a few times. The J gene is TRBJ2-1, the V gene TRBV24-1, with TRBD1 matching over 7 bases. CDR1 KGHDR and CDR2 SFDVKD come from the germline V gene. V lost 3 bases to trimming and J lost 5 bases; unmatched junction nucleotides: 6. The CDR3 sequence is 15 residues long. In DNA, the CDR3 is TGTGCCACCAGTGATGTACAGGGGATTAACAATGAGCAGTTCTTC. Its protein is CATSDVQGINNEQFF.

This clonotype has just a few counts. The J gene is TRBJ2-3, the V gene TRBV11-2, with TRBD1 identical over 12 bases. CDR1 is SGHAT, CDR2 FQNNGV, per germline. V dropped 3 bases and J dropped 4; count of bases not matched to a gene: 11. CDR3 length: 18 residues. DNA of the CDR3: TGTGCCAGCAGCTTCCGTACGTACCGGGACAGGGGGCCAGATACGCAGTATTTT. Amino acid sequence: CASSFRTYRDRGPDTQYF.

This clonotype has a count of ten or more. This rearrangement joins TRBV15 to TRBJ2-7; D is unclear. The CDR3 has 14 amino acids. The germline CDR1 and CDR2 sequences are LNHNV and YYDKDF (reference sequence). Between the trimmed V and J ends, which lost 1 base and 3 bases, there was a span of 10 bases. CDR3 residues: CATSRVDGVYEQYF. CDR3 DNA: TGTGCCACCAGCAGAGTTGATGGCGTCTACGAGCAGTACTTC.

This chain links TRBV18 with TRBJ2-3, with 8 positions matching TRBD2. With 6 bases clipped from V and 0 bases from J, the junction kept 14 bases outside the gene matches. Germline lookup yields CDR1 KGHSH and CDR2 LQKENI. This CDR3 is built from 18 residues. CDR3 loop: CASSPVRSVAGSTDTQYF. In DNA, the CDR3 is TGTGCCAGCTCTCCCGTAAGGTCGGTAGCGGGAAGCACAGATACGCAGTATTTT.